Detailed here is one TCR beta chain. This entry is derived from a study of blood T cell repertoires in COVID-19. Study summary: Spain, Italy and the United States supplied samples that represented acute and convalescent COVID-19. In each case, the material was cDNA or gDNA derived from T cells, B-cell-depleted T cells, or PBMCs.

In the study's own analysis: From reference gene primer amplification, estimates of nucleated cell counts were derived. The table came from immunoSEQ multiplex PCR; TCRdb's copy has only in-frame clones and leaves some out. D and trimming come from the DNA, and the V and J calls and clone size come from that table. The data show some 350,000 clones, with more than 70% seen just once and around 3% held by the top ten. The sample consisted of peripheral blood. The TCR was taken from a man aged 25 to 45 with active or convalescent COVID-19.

The CDR3 bases are TGTGCCAGCAGCCCACGGCCAGGGGGCTCCTACGAGCAGTACTTC. It translates to CASSPRPGGSYEQYF. The chain carries TRBV13 and TRBJ2-7, with 7 positions matching TRBD1. The CDR3 runs to 15 residues. Germline V lookup: CDR1 PRHDT, CDR2 FYEKMQ (reference sequence). With V trimmed by 5 bases and J by 0 bases, 7 bases remained unmatched.